This T cell receptor (beta chain) was profiled in a study of vaccination and CD4 T cells after COVID-19. Study observations and caveats: Early post-infection timepoints were not included, and relatively few convalescent patients were studied.

Per germline, CDR1 DFQATT and CDR2 SNEGSKA (reference sequence). V was shortened by 2 bases and J by 5 bases, with 10 bases between the two germline ends. The CDR3 runs to 13 residues. In this sample, this clonotype turned up a few times. Antigen unknown. Sequenced with the Oncomine TCR Beta short-read assay was DNA taken from cultured CD4+ T cells. Researchers extracted genomic DNA from CD4+ T cells that had been cultured. TCRdb re-analysed the PCR reads in MiXCR, keeping a single row per CDR3 protein. This table holds 15,000 or so distinct CDR3 sequences, about half found once. Treatment denoted: roughly 10-day PBMC culture with coronavirus spike peptide pools or control peptides (ViraFEST assay). ViraFEST used peptide pools to expand antigen-specific T cells before TCR sequencing. Positive PCR dates covered March to December 2020, before US Alpha, Beta and Delta variants.

The input for sequencing was CD4+ T cells from blood, cultured in vitro, taken before SARS-CoV-2 vaccination. The chain couples TRBV20-1 to TRBJ1-5, with no clear D. The receptor was isolated from a human donor who had recovered from COVID-19. The CDR3 reads CSARQVRDQPQHF. The CDR3 DNA reads TGCAGTGCTAGACAGGTGAGGGATCAGCCCCAGCATTTT.